This T cell receptor beta chain was recovered during a study of breast tumors, draining lymph nodes, adjacent tissues. Each CDR3 protein gets one entry after TCRdb re-called the multiplex PCR reads with MiXCR. The data show approximately 130,000 distinct CDR3 sequences, with less than 25% seen just once and 2% to 2.5% held by the top ten. The lymph nodes were axillary draining lymph nodes from breast cancer patients. At least ten counts were recorded for this clonotype. Its antigen is undetermined. Germline V lookup: CDR1 DFQATT, CDR2 SNEGSKA (reference sequence). This CDR3 is built from 15 residues. With 1 base clipped from V and 5 bases from J, the junction kept 8 bases outside the gene matches. Whole-study results and caveats: Data fit most tumor T cells coming from lymph node, expanding in tumor. The lymph node origin of tumor T cells was framed as consistent with a hypothesis, not demonstrated.

Material: axillary lymph node tissue. This TCR was recovered from a female donor with breast cancer. Some clones in this sample may be carry-over from other donors' samples. This rearrangement joins TRBV20-1 to TRBJ2-7; 10 bases match TRBD2. CDR3 DNA: TGCAGTGCTAGAGGAGAACTAGCGGGAAACCACGAGCAGTACTTC. Amino acids: CSARGELAGNHEQYF.